This T cell receptor beta chain is from a study of cytomegalovirus exposure and HLA in healthy donors. The PCR was carried out with 60 Vbeta primers and 13 Jbeta primers. In the authors' methods: An analysis performed later counted 75 million to 80 million unique TCR beta chains (around 11 million of them shared). The table came from immunoSEQ multiplex PCR; TCRdb's copy has only in-frame clones and leaves some out. The V and J calls and clone size were taken over from that table, and D and trimming were inferred from the DNA. The profile covers approximately 240,000 clones, with around nine tenths appearing a single time and around 1% taken by the ten largest. About this clone: Its matching antigen is unknown.

The CDR3 has 14 residues. CDR1 is GTSNPN and CDR2 is SVGIG in the germline V gene (reference sequence). Trimming took 1 base from V and 1 from J, leaving 8 bases between them. Study findings and constraints: A later look showed TCR association rates differing by HLA locus, highest for DRB1 and lowest for HLA-C.

The chain joins TRBV30 to TRBJ1-5, with D possibly matching TRBD1 (5 bases). This receptor was identified in a woman aged 18-29 years in good health and CMV-seronegative. The sequencing input was PBMCs. CDR3 in amino acids: CAWSEGLSNQPQHF. The CDR3 nucleotides are TGTGCCTGGAGTGAGGGGTTAAGCAATCAGCCCCAGCATTTT.